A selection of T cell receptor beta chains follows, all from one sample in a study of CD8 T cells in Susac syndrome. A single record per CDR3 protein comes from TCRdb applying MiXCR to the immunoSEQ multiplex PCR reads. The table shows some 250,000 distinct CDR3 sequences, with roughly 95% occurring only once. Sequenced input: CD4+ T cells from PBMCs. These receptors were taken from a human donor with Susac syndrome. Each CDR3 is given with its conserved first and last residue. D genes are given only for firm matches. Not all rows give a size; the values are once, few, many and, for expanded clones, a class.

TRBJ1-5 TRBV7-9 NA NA TGTGCCAGCAGCTTTACGGAGGCCAATCAGCCCCAGCATTTT CASSFTEANQPQHF
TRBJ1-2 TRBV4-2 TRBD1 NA TGTGCCAGCAGCAACCACTCCGGGACAGGCCACTATGGCTACACCTTC CASSNHSGTGHYGYTF
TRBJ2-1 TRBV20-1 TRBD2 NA TGCAGTGCTACCGGGACTAGCGGGAGAGGCTACAATGAGCAGTTCTTC CSATGTSGRGYNEQFF
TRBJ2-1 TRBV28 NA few TGTGCCAGTAGCCTTACCTACAATGAGCAGTTCTTC CASSLTYNEQFF
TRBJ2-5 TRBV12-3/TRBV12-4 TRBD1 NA TGTGCCAGCAGTTTGGGCCAGGGGGCAAAAGAGACCCAGTACTTC CASSLGQGAKETQYF
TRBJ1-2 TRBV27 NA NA TGTGCCAGCAGTACCCATTTAGGGTTAGGCTACACCTTC CASSTHLGLGYTF
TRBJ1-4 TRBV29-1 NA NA TGCAGCGTTGAAGTAGGGCGCGGGGGAGAAAAACTGTTTTTT CSVEVGRGGEKLFF
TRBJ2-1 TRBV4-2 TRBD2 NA TGTGCCAGCAGCCGAGGGACTAGCGGGACCTACAATGAGCAGTTCTTC CASSRGTSGTYNEQFF
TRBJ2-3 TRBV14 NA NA TGTGCCAGCAGCCCCTCAAGGGCCCCGGTGTATTTT CASSPSRAPVYF
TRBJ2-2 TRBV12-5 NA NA TGTGCTAGTGGTCCAGGGGTAACCGGGGAGCTGTTTTTT CASGPGVTGELFF
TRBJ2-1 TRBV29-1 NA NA TGCAGCCTAATCGTACCGACATACAATGAGCAGTTCTTC CSLIVPTYNEQFF
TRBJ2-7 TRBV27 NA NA TGTGCCAGCAGGTTACGGGACTTTCCTTCCTACGAGCAGTACTTC CASRLRDFPSYEQYF
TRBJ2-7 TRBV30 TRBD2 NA TGTGCCCGGGGACGAGCGGGAGGCGGTTACTACGAGCAGTACTTC CARGRAGGGYYEQYF
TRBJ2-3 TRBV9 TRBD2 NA TGTGCCAGCAGCCCAGGGGGACTAGCGGGTCCCACAGATACGCAGTATTTT CASSPGGLAGPTDTQYF
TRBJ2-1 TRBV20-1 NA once TGCAGTGCTAGCCAGCGGGCCTGGGCCCGTAATGAGCAGTTCTTC CSASQRAWARNEQFF
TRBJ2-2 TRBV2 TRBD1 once TGTGCCAGCAGACAGGGGATTAACACCGGGGAGCTGTTTTTT CASRQGINTGELFF
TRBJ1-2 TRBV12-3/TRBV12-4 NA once TGTGCCAGCAACCTCGGGAGGGACTATGGCTACACCTTC CASNLGRDYGYTF
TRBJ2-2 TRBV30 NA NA TGTGCCTGGAGTGTACGTCGCGGGTGGGCCGGGGAGCTGTTTTTT CAWSVRRGWAGELFF
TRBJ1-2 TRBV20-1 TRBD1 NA TGCAGTGCCCAAACCACAGGGGGCGATGGCTACACCTTC CSAQTTGGDGYTF
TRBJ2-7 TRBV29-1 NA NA TGCAGCGTTGTAGCCAGGGGCCACGAGCAGTACTTC CSVVARGHEQYF
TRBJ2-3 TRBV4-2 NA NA TGTGCCAGCAGCCAAGATTCTTATGGGGCCACAGATACGCAGTATTTT CASSQDSYGATDTQYF
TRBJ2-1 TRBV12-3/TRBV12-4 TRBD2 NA TGTGCCAGCGGCCAACTGGGACTAGCGGGTGGGAGCTCCTACAATGAGCAGTTCTTC CASGQLGLAGGSSYNEQFF
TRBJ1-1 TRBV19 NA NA TGTGCCAGTAGTATAGCTAACAGACAAGATGAAGCTTTCTTT CASSIANRQDEAFF
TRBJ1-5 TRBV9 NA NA TGTGCCAGCAGCGTAGCCCTGAATCAGCCCCAGCATTTT CASSVALNQPQHF
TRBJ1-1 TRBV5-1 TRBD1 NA TGCGCCAGCAGGGACAGGGGGGCTCTCAAGGACACTGAAGCTTTCTTT CASRDRGALKDTEAFF
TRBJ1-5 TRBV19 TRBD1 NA TGTGCCAGTAGCCGGGACAGGGGTCCCAATCAGCCCCAGCATTTT CASSRDRGPNQPQHF
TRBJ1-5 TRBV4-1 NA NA TGCGCCAGCAGCCAAGCGCTCTCATCAGGGGACAATCAGCCCCAGCATTTT CASSQALSSGDNQPQHF
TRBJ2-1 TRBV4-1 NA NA TGCGCCAGCAGCGATCGGACAGAGACCTACAATGAGCAGTTCTTC CASSDRTETYNEQFF
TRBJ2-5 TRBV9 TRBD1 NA TGTGCCAGCAGCGCGACAGGGTTATGGGGGGAGACCCAGTACTTC CASSATGLWGETQYF
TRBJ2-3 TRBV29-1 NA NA TGCAGCGGGAACCCCGGGACCCCAGATACGCAGTATTTT CSGNPGTPDTQYF
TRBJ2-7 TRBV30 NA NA TGTGCCTGGAGTCGGGACTCCTACGAGCAGTACTTC CAWSRDSYEQYF
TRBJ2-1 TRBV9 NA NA TGTGCCAGCAGCGCCCGACTATTTTCGAATGAGCAGTTCTTC CASSARLFSNEQFF
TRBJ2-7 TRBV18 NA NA TGTGCCAGCTCACCTTACCCCCCCCGCGGCAGGGACTTAACCTACGAGCAGTACTTC CASSPYPPRGRDLTYEQYF
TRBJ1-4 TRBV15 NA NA TGTGCCACCAGCAGAGATAGGGGGGCACGTAATGAAAAACTGTTTTTT CATSRDRGARNEKLFF
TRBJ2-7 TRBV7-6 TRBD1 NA TGTGCCAGCAGCCTTAGACAGGGTATTGCCTACGAGCAGTACTTC CASSLRQGIAYEQYF
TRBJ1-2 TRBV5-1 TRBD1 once TGCGCCAGCAGCTTGGGTCGCGCAGGGGGAGAATATGGCTACACCTTC CASSLGRAGGEYGYTF
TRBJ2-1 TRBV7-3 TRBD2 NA TGTGCCAGCAGCTTAATGGGTAGCGGGAGGGCCTACAATGAGCAGTTCTTC CASSLMGSGRAYNEQFF
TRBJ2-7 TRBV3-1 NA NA TGTGCCAGCACCCCTGTCCCCCCAGACGCGCAGTACTTC CASTPVPPDAQYF
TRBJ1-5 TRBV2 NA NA TGTGCCAGCACCCTTGAGGGGCTTCAGCCCCAGCATTTT CASTLEGLQPQHF
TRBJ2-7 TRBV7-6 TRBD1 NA TGTGCCAGCAGCGCCCGGGACAGGGGGCGCGGGGAGCAGTACTTC CASSARDRGRGEQYF
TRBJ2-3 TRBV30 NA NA TGTGCCTGGGTGGGGGGCTCCCACACAGATACGCAGTATTTT CAWVGGSHTDTQYF
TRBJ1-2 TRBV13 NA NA TGTGCCAGCAGCTTAGTACATTGGAGAAATAACTATGGCTACACCTTC CASSLVHWRNNYGYTF
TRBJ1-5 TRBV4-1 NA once TGCGCCAGCAGCCAAGATCCAGATCAGCCCCAGCATTTT CASSQDPDQPQHF
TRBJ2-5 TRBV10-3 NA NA TGTGCCACACTCCCTGGGGAGAAAGAGACCCAGTACTTC CATLPGEKETQYF
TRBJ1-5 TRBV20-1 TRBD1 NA TGCAGTGCTATCACAGGGGCGAGACAGCCCCAGCATTTT CSAITGARQPQHF
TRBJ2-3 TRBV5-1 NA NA TGCGCCAGCAGCCGGCCCGACAGCCCGCCATCTGATACGCAGTATTTT CASSRPDSPPSDTQYF
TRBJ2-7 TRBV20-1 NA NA TGCAGTGCGAAAACCGGAGGAGGTTCCTACGAGCAGTACTTC CSAKTGGGSYEQYF
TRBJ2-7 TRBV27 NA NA TGTGCCAGCAGTTTATCGGTTGGGATAGAAAACTTCTCCTACGAGCAGTACTTC CASSLSVGIENFSYEQYF